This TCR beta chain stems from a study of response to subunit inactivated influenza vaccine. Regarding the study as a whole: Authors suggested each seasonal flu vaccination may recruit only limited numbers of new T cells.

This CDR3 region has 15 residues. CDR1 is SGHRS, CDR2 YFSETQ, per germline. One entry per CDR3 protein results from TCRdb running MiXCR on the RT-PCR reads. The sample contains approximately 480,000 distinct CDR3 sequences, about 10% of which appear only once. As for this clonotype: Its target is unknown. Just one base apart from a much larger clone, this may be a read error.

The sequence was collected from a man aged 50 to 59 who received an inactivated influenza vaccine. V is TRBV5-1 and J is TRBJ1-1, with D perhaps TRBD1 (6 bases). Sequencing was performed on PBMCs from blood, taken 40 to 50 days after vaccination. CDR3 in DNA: TGCGCCAGCAGGGACAGCTGGGCAATGAACACTGAAGCTCTCTTT. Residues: CASRDSWAMNTEALF.